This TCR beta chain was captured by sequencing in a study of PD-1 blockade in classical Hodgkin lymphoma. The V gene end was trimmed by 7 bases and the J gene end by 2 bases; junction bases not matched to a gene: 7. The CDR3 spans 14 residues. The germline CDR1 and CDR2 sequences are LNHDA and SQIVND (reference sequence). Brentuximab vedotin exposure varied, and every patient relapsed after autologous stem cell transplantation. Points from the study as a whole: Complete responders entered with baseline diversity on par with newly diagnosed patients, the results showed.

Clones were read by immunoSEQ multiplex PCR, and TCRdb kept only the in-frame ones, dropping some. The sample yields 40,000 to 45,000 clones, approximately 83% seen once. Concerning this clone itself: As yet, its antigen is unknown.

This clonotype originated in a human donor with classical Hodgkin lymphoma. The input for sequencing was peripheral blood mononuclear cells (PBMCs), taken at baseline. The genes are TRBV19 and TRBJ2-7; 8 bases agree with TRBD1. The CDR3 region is CASTPRQGTYEQYF. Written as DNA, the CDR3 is TGTGCCAGTACCCCACGACAGGGGACCTACGAGCAGTACTTC.